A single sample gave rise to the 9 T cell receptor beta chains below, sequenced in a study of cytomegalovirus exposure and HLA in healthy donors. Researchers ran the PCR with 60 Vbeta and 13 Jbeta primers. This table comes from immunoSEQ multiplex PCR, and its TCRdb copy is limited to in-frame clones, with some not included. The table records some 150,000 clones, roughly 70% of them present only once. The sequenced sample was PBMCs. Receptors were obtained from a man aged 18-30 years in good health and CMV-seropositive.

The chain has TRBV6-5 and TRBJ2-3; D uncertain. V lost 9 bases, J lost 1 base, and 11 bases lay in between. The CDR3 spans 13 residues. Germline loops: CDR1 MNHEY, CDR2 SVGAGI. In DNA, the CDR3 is TGTGCCAGTCTTGAACACGGCACAGATACGCAGTATTTT. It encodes CASLEHGTDTQYF.

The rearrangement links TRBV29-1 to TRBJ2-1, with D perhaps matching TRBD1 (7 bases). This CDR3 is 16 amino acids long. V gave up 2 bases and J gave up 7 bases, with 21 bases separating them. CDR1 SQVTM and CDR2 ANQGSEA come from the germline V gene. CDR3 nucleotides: TGCAGCGTTGAAAGAGGGGGCGGGACCTCTCGGAATGAGCAGTTCTTC. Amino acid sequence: CSVERGGGTSRNEQFF.

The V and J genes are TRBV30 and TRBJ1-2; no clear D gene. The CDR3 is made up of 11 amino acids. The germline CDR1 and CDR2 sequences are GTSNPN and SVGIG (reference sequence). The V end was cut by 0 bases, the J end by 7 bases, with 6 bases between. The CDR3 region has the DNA TGTGCCTGGAGTGTGGGCACTGGCTACACCTTC. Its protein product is CAWSVGTGYTF. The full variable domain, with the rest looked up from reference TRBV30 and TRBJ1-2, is SQTIHQWPATLVQPVGSPLSLECTVEGTSNPNLYWYRQAAGRGLQLLFYSVGIGQISSEVPQNLSASRPQDRQFILSSKKLLLSDSGFYLCAWSVGTGYTFGSGTRLTVV.

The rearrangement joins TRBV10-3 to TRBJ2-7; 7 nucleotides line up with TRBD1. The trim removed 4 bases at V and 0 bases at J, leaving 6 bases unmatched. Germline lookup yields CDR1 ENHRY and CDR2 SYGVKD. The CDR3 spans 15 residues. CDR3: CAISAHDRDSYEQYF. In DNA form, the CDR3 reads TGTGCCATCAGTGCGCACGACAGGGACTCCTACGAGCAGTACTTC.

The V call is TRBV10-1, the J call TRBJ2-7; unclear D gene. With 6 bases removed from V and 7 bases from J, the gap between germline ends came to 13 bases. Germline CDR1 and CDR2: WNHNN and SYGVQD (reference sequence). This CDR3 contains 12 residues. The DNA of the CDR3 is TGCGCCAGCAGCTACGGGTCCGGGGAGCAGTACTTC. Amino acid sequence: CASSYGSGEQYF.

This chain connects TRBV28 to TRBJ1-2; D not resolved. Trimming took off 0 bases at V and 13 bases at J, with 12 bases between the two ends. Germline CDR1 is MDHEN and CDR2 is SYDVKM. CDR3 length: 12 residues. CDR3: CASSLWVGERTF. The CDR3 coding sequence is TGTGCCAGCAGTTTATGGGTGGGAGAACGCACCTTC.

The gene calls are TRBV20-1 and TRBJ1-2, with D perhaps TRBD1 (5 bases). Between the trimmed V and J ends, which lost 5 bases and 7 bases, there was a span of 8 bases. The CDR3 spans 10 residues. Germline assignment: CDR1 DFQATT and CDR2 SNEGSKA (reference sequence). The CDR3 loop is CSAGAFGYTF. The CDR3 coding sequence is TGCAGTGCTGGGGCGTTTGGCTACACCTTC.

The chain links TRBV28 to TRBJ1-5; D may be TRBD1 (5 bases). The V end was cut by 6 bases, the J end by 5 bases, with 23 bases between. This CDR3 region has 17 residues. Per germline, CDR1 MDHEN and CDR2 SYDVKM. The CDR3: CASRNFREGKEYQPQHF. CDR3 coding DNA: TGTGCCAGCAGGAACTTCAGGGAAGGGAAGGAGTATCAGCCCCAGCATTTT.

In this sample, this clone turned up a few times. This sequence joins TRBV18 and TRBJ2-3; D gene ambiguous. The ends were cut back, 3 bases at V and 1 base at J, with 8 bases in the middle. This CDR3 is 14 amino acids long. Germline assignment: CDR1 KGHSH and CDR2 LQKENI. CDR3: CASSPRLGTDTQYF. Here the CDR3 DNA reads TGTGCCAGCTCACCGAGGCTTGGCACAGATACGCAGTATTTT.